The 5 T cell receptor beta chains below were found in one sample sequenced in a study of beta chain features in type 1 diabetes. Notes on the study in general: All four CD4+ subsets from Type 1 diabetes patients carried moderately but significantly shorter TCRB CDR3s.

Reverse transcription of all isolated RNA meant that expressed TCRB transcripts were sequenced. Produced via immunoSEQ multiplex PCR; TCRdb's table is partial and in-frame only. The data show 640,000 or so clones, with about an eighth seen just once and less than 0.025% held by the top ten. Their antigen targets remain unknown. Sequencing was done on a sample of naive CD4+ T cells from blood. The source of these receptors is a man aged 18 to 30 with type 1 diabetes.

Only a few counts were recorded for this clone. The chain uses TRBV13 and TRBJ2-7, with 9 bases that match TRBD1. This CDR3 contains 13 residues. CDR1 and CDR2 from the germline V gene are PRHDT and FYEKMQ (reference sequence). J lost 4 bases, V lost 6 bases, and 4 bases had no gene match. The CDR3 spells CASRRDRGYEQYF. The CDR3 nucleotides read TGTGCCAGCAGGCGAGACAGGGGGTACGAGCAGTACTTC. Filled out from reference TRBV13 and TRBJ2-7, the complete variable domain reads AAGVIQSPRHLIKEKRETATLKCYPIPRHDTVYWYQQGPGQDPQFLISFYEKMQSDKGSIPDRFSAQQFSDYHSELNMSSLELGDSALYFCASRRDRGYEQYFGPGTRLTVT.

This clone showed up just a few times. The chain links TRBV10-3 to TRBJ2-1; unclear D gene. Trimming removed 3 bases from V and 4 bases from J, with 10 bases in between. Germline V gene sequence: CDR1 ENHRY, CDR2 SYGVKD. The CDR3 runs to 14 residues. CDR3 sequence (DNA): TGTGCCATCAGTGAAAGCCAATCTTACAATGAGCAGTTCTTC. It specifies CAISESQSYNEQFF.

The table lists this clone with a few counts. CDR3 amino acids: CASSLGTSGANVLTF. The CDR3 DNA sequence: TGTGCCAGCAGCTTAGGGACCTCTGGGGCCAACGTCCTGACTTTC. J is TRBJ2-6 and V is TRBV7-9; D gene ambiguous. V lost 1 base to trimming and J lost 0 bases, with 4 bases between them. Germline V CDR1 and CDR2: SEHNR, FQNEAQ (reference sequence). This CDR3 spans 15 amino acids.

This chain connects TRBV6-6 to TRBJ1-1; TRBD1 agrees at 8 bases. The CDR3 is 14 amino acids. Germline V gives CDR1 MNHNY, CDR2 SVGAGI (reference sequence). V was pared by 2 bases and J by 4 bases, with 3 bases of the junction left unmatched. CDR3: CASSYTGTGTEAFF. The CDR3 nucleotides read TGTGCCAGCAGTTACACCGGGACAGGCACTGAAGCTTTCTTT.

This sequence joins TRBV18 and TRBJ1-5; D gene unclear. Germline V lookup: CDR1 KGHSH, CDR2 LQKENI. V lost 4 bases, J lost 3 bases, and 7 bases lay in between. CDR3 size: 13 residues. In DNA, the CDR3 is TGTGCCAGCTCACGTCAGAACAATCAGCCCCAGCATTTT. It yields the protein CASSRQNNQPQHF.